This T cell receptor beta chain was documented in a study of T cells in Graves' hyperthyroidism and ophthalmopathy. TCR beta CDR3 regions were amplified from RNA. The primer set for the first-round RT-PCR of the TCR CDR3 was HTBI. MiXCR was run by TCRdb on the multiplex PCR reads, yielding one entry per CDR3 protein. The table has under 400,000 distinct CDR3 sequences, approximately 17% seen once. Trimming shortened V by 4 bases and J by 1 base, and 13 bases separated the two germline ends. CDR3 size: 14 residues. CDR1 is SQVTM, CDR2 ANQGSEA, per germline. The source is a young man with Graves' hyperthyroidism. The sample was blood. The chain has TRBV29-1 and TRBJ1-1, with D uncertain. The CDR3 is CSVGLRQANTEAFF. For the CDR3, the DNA is TGCAGCGTTGGTCTTCGGCAGGCGAACACTGAAGCTTTCTTT.